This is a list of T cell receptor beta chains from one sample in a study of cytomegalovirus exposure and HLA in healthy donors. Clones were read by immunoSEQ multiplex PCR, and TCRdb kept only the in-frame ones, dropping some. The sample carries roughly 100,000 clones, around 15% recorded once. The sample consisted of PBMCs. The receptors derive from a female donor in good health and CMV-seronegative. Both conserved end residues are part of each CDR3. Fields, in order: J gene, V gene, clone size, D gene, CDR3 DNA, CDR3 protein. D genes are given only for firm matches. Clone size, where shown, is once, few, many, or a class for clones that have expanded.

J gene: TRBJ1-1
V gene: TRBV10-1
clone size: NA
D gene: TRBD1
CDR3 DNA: TGCGCCAGCAGCGAAGACAGGGGAAGCATGAACACTGAAGCTTTCTTT
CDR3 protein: CASSEDRGSMNTEAFF

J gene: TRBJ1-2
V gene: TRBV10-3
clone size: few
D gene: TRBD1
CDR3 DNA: TGTGCCACGCAAGGGGGCCTATCTGGCTACACCTTC
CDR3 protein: CATQGGLSGYTF

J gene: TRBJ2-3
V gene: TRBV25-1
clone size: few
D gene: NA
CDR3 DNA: TGTGCCAGCAGTGAATTGGCAGGGTGGGGCACAGATACGCAGTATTTT
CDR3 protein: CASSELAGWGTDTQYF

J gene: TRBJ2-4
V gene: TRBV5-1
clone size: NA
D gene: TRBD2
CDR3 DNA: TGCGCCAGCAGCTTAACTAGCGGGGGTGCCAAAAACATTCAGTACTTC
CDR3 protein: CASSLTSGGAKNIQYF

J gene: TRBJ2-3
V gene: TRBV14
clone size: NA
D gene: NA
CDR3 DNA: TGTGCCAGCAGCCAAGATTCCGGCGGGGTAGGCCCAGATACGCAGTATTTT
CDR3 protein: CASSQDSGGVGPDTQYF

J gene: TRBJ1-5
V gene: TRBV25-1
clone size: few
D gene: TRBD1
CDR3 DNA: TGTGCCAGCAGTGAAGGGACAGCAAGCAATCAGCCCCAGCATTTT
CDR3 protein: CASSEGTASNQPQHF

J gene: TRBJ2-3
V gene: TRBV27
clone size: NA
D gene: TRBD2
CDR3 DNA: TGTGCCAGCAGTTTTCGAACTAGCGGGACAGATACGCAGTATTTT
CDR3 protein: CASSFRTSGTDTQYF

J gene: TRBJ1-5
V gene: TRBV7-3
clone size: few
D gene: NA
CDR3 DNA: TGTGCCAGCAGCCCGAGACAGGTGGGTAAAAGGCAGCCCCAGCATTTT
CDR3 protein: CASSPRQVGKRQPQHF

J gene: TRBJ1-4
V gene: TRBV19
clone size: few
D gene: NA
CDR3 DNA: TGTGCCAGTAGTATGGGAGACAATAATGAAAAACTGTTTTTT
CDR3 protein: CASSMGDNNEKLFF

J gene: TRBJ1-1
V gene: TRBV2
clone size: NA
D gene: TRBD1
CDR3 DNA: TGTGCCACCGCGCGGGACAGGAACACTGAAGCTTTCTTT
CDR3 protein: CATARDRNTEAFF

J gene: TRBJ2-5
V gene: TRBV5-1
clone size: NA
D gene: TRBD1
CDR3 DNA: TGCGCCAGTACACGACAGGGCTTACAAGAGACCCAGTACTTC
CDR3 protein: CASTRQGLQETQYF

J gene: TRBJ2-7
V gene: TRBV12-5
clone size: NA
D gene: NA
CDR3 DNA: TGTGCTAGTGGTTCCCAACCCAGGTTTCCTGGCGAGCAGTACTTC
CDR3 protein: CASGSQPRFPGEQYF

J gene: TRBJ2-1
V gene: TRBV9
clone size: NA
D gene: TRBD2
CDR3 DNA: TGTGCCAGCAGCGAGTATGGGACTAGCGATGAGCAGTTCTTC
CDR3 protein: CASSEYGTSDEQFF

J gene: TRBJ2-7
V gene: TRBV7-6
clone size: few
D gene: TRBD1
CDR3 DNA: TGTGCCAGCAGCCCCCAAACAGGGGGCTCCTACGAGCAGTACTTC
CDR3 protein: CASSPQTGGSYEQYF

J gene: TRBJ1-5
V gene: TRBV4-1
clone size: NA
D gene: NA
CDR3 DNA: TGCGCCAGCAGCCAAGAATGGGTTACAGGGAATAGCAATCAGCCCCAGCATTTT
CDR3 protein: CASSQEWVTGNSNQPQHF

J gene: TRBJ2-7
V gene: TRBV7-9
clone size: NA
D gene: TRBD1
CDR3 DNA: TGTGCCAGCAGCCAGACAGGGGGCTACGAGCAGTACTTC
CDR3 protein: CASSQTGGYEQYF

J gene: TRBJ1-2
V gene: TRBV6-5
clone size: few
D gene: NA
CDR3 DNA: TGTGCCAGCAAACAGTTGGACTATGGCTACACCTTC
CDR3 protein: CASKQLDYGYTF

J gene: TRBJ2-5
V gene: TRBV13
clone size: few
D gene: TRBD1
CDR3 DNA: TGTGCCAGCAGCTCGGGACAGTTAAAAGAGACCCAGTACTTC
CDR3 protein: CASSSGQLKETQYF

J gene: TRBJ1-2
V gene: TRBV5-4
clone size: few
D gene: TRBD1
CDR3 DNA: TGTGCCAGCAGGGATGTCGGGACAGATCTAAACTATGGCTACACCTTC
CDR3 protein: CASRDVGTDLNYGYTF

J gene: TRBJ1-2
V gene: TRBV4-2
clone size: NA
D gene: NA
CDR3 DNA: TGTGCCAGCAGCCAACATACAACGGCGGCAGCTAACTATGGCTACACCTTC
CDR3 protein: CASSQHTTAAANYGYTF

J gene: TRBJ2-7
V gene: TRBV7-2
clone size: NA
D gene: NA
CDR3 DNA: TGTGCCAGCAGCTTAGCAAAGCAGGGCCCCTACGAGCAGTACTTC
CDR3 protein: CASSLAKQGPYEQYF

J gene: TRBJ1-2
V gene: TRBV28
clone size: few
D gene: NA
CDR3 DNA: TGTGCCAGCAGTTTAAGGACAGCCAACTATGGCTACACCTTC
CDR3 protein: CASSLRTANYGYTF

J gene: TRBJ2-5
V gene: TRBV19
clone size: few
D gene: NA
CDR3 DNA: TGTGCCAGTAGACCGGACGGCAGGGGAGAGACCCAGTACTTC
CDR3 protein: CASRPDGRGETQYF

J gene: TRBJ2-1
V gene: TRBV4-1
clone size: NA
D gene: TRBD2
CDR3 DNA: TGCGCCAGCAGCCAAGCCTGGGGACTAGCGGGGGGGCTGTACAATGAGCAGTTCTTC
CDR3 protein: CASSQAWGLAGGLYNEQFF

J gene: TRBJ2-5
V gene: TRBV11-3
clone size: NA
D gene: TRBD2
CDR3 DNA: TGTGCCAGCAGCTTAGAAGGGACTAGCCGAGAGACCCAGTACTTC
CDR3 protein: CASSLEGTSRETQYF

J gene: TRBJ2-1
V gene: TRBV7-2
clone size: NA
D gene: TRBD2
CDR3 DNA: TGTGCCAGCAGCCTAGGACTAGCGGGAGCTAGGGGTCCGTGGAATGAGCAGTTCTTC
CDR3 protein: CASSLGLAGARGPWNEQFF

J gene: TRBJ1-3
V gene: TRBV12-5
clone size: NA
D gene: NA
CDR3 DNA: TGTGCTAGTGGTCCCGGGATCTCTGGAAACACCATATATTTT
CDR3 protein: CASGPGISGNTIYF

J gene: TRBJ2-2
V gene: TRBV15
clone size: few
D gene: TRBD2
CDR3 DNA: TGTGCCACCAACCGGGGGGACACCGGGGAGCTGTTTTTT
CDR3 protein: CATNRGDTGELFF

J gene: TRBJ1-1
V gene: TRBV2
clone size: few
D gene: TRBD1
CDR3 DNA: TGTGCCAGCAGTATACAAGGGGGCCTGACGCACACTGAAGCTTTCTTT
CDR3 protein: CASSIQGGLTHTEAFF

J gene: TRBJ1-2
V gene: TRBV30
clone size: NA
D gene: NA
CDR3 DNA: TGTGCCTGGACCGGGGGTGACTATGGCTACACCTTC
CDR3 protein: CAWTGGDYGYTF

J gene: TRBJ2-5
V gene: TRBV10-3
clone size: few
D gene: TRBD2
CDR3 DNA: TGTGCCATCAGTGAGTCGGGGGGGGAAGACTACTTC
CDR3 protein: CAISESGGEDYF

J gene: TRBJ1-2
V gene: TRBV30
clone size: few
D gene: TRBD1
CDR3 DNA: TGTGCCTGGAGTAGGAGGGACAGAGTCCTCTATGGCTACACCTTC
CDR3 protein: CAWSRRDRVLYGYTF

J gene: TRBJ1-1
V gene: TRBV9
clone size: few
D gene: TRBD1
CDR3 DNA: TGTGCCAGCAGCGGGACCGGGACAGGCGACACTGAAGCTTTCTTT
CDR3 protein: CASSGTGTGDTEAFF

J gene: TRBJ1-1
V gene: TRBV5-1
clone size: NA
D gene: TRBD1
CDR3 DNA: TGCGCCAGCAGCTTGGGCGACAGGGGGAACACTGAAGCTTTCTTT
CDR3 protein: CASSLGDRGNTEAFF

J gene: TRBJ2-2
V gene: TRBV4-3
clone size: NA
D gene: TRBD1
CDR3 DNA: TGCGCCAGCAGCCAGGCGACAGGGTTTCACACCGGGGAGCTGTTTTTT
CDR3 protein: CASSQATGFHTGELFF

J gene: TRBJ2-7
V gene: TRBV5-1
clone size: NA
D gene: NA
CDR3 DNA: TGCGCCAGCAGCTCCCTTCTGAGGGAGCAGTACTTC
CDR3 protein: CASSSLLREQYF

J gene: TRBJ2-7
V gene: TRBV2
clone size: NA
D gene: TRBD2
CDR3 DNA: TGTGCCAGCAGCGGGAGGCCCGCCTTCTACGAGCAGTACTTC
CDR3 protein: CASSGRPAFYEQYF

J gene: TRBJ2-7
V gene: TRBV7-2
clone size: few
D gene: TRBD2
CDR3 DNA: TGTGCCAGCAGCCCAGGACTAGCATCCTACGAGCAGTACTTC
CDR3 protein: CASSPGLASYEQYF

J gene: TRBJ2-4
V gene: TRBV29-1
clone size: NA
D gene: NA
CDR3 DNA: TGCAGCGTCTCCGAGGGGGTAGGAGGGGGGGGTTTTGCCAAAAACATTCAGTACTTC
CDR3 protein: CSVSEGVGGGGFAKNIQYF

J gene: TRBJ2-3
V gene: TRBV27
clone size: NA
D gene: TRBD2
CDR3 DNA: TGTGCCAGCAGTTCCCCTGGACTAGCGGGGGATACGCAGTATTTT
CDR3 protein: CASSSPGLAGDTQYF

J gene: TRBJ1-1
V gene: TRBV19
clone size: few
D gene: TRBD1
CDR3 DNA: TGTGCCAGTAGTATTTCCCGAACAGGGGCGAACACTGAAGCTTTCTTT
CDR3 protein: CASSISRTGANTEAFF

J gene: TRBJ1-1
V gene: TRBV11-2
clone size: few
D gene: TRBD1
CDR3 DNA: TGTGCCAGCAGCTTAGGGACAGGGGGCCCGGGGACTGAAGCTTTCTTT
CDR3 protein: CASSLGTGGPGTEAFF

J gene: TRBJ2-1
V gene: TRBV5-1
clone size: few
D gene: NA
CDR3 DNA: TGCGCCAGCAGCTTGGAGGCCGGACTTACCTACAATGAGCAGTTCTTC
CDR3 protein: CASSLEAGLTYNEQFF

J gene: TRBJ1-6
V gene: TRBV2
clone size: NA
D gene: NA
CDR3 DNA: TGTGCCAGCAGTGACAAAAATTCACCCCTCCACTTT
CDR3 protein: CASSDKNSPLHF

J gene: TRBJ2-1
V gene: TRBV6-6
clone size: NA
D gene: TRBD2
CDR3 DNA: TGTGCCAGCAGACGAGGACTAGCGGGAGGCAATGAGCAGTTCTTC
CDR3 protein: CASRRGLAGGNEQFF

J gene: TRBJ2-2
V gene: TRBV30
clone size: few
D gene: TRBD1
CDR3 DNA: TGTGCCTGGAGTTCGACAGGGTACCCCGGGGAGCTGTTTTTT
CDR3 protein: CAWSSTGYPGELFF

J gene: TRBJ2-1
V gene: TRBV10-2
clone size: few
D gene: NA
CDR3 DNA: TGCGCCAGCAGCGACCAGGGTGAGCAGTTCTTC
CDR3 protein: CASSDQGEQFF

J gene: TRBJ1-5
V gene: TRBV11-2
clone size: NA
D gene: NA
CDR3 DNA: TGTGCCAGCAGCTTACGGTCAGGACAGCCCCAGCATTTT
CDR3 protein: CASSLRSGQPQHF

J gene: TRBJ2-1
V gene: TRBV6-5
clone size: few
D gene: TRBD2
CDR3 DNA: TGTGCCAGCAGTTATCAGCGGGGGTGGGCAAATGAGCAGTTCTTC
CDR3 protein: CASSYQRGWANEQFF

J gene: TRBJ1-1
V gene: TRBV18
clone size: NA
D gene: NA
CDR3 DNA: TGTGCCAGCTCACCAGATTGGGGGGAGAACACTGAAGCTTTCTTT
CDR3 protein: CASSPDWGENTEAFF

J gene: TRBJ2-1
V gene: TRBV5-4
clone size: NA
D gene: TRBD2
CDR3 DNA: TGTGCCAGCAGCTTGGTGCGGGGGGTTTACAATGAGCAGTTCTTC
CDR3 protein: CASSLVRGVYNEQFF